In its sample, the clone carrying this T cell receptor beta chain was seen once. Antigen specificity is unknown. The data stem from a study of shared clonotypes between healthy human individuals. The study, taken as a whole, reports: Although depth was large, rarefaction showed that sequencing of the sorted subsets was incomplete.

The repertoire was sequenced with immunoSEQ multiplex PCR; TCRdb's copy has only in-frame clones and lacks some. Of about 2 million clones listed, 95% are singletons. The receptor's source is a man in his late teens or twenties in good health. Sequencing input: naive CD4+ T cells sorted from blood. Subset noted: CD45RA+ positively selected.

CDR3 sequence reads: CASSISGGVYNEQFF. The CDR3 DNA is TGTGCCAGCAGCATTAGCGGGGGCGTCTACAATGAGCAGTTCTTC. The chain carries TRBV7-2 and TRBJ2-1; 9 bases are shared with TRBD2. Germline CDR1 is SGHTA and CDR2 is FQGNSA. The CDR3 runs to 15 residues. J lost 3 bases, V lost 5 bases, and 5 bases had no gene match. The complete variable domain, with remaining parts taken from reference TRBV7-2 and TRBJ2-1, reads GAGVSQSPSNKVTEKGKDVELRCDPISGHTALYWYRQSLGQGLEFLIYFQGNSAPDKSGLPSDRFSAERTGGSVSTLTIQRTQQEDSAVYLCASSISGGVYNEQFFGPGTRLTVL.